The present T cell receptor beta chain was sequenced within a study of T cells in Graves' hyperthyroidism and ophthalmopathy. The source material, RNA transcripts, was used to amplify TCR beta CDR3 regions. First-round RT-PCR targeting the TCR CDR3 was performed with the HTBI primer set. TCRdb redid the calling of the multiplex PCR reads with MiXCR, one entry per CDR3 protein. Among 750,000 to 950,000 distinct CDR3 sequences listed, 38% were seen once. This receptor was taken from a man aged 18-30 years with Graves' hyperthyroidism. What was sequenced was blood.

CDR3 region: CASSRQSPGELFF. In DNA form, the CDR3 reads TGTGCCAGCAGTCGACAGAGCCCCGGGGAGCTGTTTTTT. This rearrangement joins TRBV2 to TRBJ2-2; tentatively, D is TRBD1 (5 bases). Per germline, CDR1 SNHLY and CDR2 FYNNEI. Deletions cut 5 bases from V and 6 bases from J, with 10 bases between. CDR3 length: 13 residues. Filled out from reference TRBV2 and TRBJ2-2, the complete variable domain reads EPEVTQTPSHQVTQMGQEVILRCVPISNHLYFYWYRQILGQKVEFLVSFYNNEISEKSEIFDDQFSVERPDGSNFTLKIRSTKLEDSAMYFCASSRQSPGELFFGEGSRLTVL.